The T cell receptor (beta chain) described here comes from a study of blood T cell repertoires in COVID-19. Study as a whole: Acute and convalescent COVID-19 samples came from the United States, Italy and Spain. Sources were T cells, B-cell-depleted T cells, or PBMCs; the material itself was cDNA or gDNA.

Original handling: Nucleated cell number was recorded as an estimate derived from reference gene primer amplification. Only in-frame clones appear in the TCRdb table, and some are missing; sequencing was by immunoSEQ multiplex PCR. V and J calls and clone size are given by that table; D and trimming were obtained from the DNA. The profile covers about 36,000 clones, with approximately 78% appearing a single time and 33% taken by the ten largest. Between the trimmed V and J ends, which lost 2 bases and 1 base, there was a span of 6 bases. The CDR3 has 13 amino acids. Germline values: CDR1 SGHNT, CDR2 YENEEA.

Sequenced input: peripheral blood. The sequence was collected from a man aged 60 to 69 with acute or convalescent COVID-19. The chain joins TRBV11-3 to TRBJ2-7, with D perhaps matching TRBD1 (5 bases). The CDR3 sequence: CASSLPGSYEQYF. CDR3 in DNA: TGTGCCAGCAGCTTACCAGGGTCCTACGAGCAGTACTTC.